The sequence of this T cell receptor (beta chain) was determined in a study of T cells in Graves' hyperthyroidism and ophthalmopathy. General observations from the study: Through a model of 13 V-J features, ophthalmopathy was separated from stable hyperthyroidism.

The CDR3 has 13 residues. V was pared by 0 bases and J by 6 bases, with 6 bases between. Germline lookup yields CDR1 MNHNY and CDR2 SVGAGI (reference sequence). From RNA transcripts, TCR beta CDR3 regions were amplified. The HTBI set primed first-round TCR CDR3 RT-PCR. TCRdb independently ran MiXCR on the multiplex PCR reads; one entry per CDR3 protein. This sample has about 840,000 distinct CDR3 sequences, with more than 30% found just once. Patients aged 18 to 65 had newly diagnosed hyperthyroidism lasting under 2 months. Criteria for exclusion of patients were uncontrolled infection, other autoimmune disease, pregnancy or lactation. This clonotype was counted between two and nine times. Its cognate antigen is unknown.

This chain connects TRBV6-6 to TRBJ1-5; no reliable D call. The receptor's source is a man aged 18 to 29 with Graves' hyperthyroidism. Sequenced input: blood. The DNA of the CDR3 is TGTGCCAGCAGTTACTCGGAGGTTCAGCCCCAGCATTTT. Protein product: CASSYSEVQPQHF.